The rows below give T cell receptor beta chains drawn from one sample of a study of OX40 agonist ivuxolimab in advanced cancers. Assay: immunoSEQ multiplex PCR; the TCRdb copy retains only in-frame clones and omits some. The table includes 45,000 to 70,000 clones, around 88% detected once. Sequences were derived from CD4+ or CD8+ T cells sorted from blood, sampled in a trial of the OX40 agonist ivuxolimab. These receptors were obtained from an adult with an advanced solid tumor such as melanoma, head and neck, liver or kidney cancer. The CDR3 runs from the conserved cysteine through the conserved F or W. D genes are given only for firm matches. Size is stated for part of the rows, as once, few or many counts, or as a class when the clone is expanded.

size,V,D,J,CDR3,DNA
-,TRBV7-9,-,TRBJ2-7,CASSPDQASSYEQYF,TGTGCCAGCAGTCCTGACCAGGCCAGCTCCTACGAGCAGTACTTC
few,TRBV28,TRBD1,TRBJ1-2,CASRYRGLSGYTF,TGTGCCAGCAGGTACAGGGGACTAAGTGGCTACACCTTC
-,TRBV30,-,TRBJ2-7,CAWSHGVGEQYF,TGTGCCTGGTCCCATGGCGTTGGCGAGCAGTACTTC
-,TRBV7-7,-,TRBJ2-5,CASSNGILQETQYF,TGTGCTAGCAGTAACGGCATCCTCCAAGAGACCCAGTACTTC
-,TRBV28,-,TRBJ1-1,CASSRSRGEAFF,TGTGCCAGCAGTCGTTCTAGGGGTGAAGCTTTCTTT
-,TRBV30,-,TRBJ1-3,CAWRRDGNTIYF,TGTGCCTGGAGGAGGGACGGAAACACCATATATTTT
-,TRBV19,-,TRBJ1-1,CASSMSMNTEAFF,TGTGCCAGTAGTATGTCTATGAACACTGAAGCTTTCTTT
-,TRBV6-5,-,TRBJ2-7,CAVSRGSYEQYF,TGTGCCGTATCCAGGGGATCCTACGAGCAGTACTTC
-,TRBV5-4,-,TRBJ1-1,CASSPRGRDTEAFF,TGTGCCAGCAGCCCCAGGGGTAGGGATACTGAAGCTTTCTTT
-,TRBV5-1,TRBD1,TRBJ2-3,CASSSIKGAGTDTQYF,TGCGCCAGCAGCTCAATTAAGGGGGCTGGAACAGATACGCAGTATTTT
-,TRBV5-1,TRBD2,TRBJ2-7,CASSLGLAGSYEQYF,TGCGCCAGCAGCTTGGGTCTAGCGGGCTCCTACGAGCAGTACTTC
-,TRBV11-2,-,TRBJ1-4,CASSSFGLDGANEKLFF,TGTGCCAGCAGCTCCTTCGGCCTCGATGGGGCGAATGAAAAACTGTTTTTT
-,TRBV6-1,-,TRBJ1-3,CASSEPARVSSGNTIYF,TGTGCCAGCAGTGAACCTGCCAGGGTTTCTAGTGGAAACACCATATATTTT
-,TRBV2,TRBD2,TRBJ2-5,CASRTRSGGKETQYF,TGTGCCAGCAGGACGAGAAGCGGGGGGAAGGAGACCCAGTACTTC
-,TRBV5-4,TRBD1,TRBJ1-2,CASSLGQGSYGYTF,TGTGCCAGCAGCCTTGGACAGGGTAGCTATGGCTACACCTTC
-,TRBV18,-,TRBJ1-3,CASSPGRSGNTIYF,TGTGCCAGCTCACCAGGTCGTTCTGGAAACACCATATATTTT
few,TRBV7-6,-,TRBJ2-5,CASSLGTGYQETQYF,TGTGCCAGCAGCTTAGGAACAGGGTACCAAGAGACCCAGTACTTC
few,TRBV29-1,-,TRBJ2-7,CSVVGAGSYEQYF,TGCAGCGTTGTCGGAGCAGGGTCCTACGAGCAGTACTTC
-,TRBV5-4,TRBD1,TRBJ1-4,CASSLAPGTGAGATNEKLFF,TGTGCCAGCAGCTTGGCCCCCGGGACAGGGGCAGGCGCAACTAATGAAAAACTGTTTTTT
-,TRBV19,-,TRBJ1-4,CASSIGGEEKLFF,TGTGCCAGTAGTATAGGAGGAGAAGAAAAACTGTTTTTT
once,TRBV27,-,TRBJ1-4,CASRRTEDEKLFF,TGTGCCAGCCGCCGGACAGAGGACGAAAAACTGTTTTTT
-,TRBV5-1,-,TRBJ1-4,CASSLDTSGEKLFF,TGCGCCAGCAGCTTGGACACAAGCGGTGAAAAACTGTTTTTT
-,TRBV7-9,-,TRBJ1-1,CASSAGTTEAFF,TGTGCCAGCAGCGCCGGGACCACTGAAGCTTTCTTT
-,TRBV29-1,-,TRBJ1-3,CSVVTSGNTIYF,TGCAGCGTGGTTACATCTGGAAACACCATATATTTT
-,TRBV18,-,TRBJ2-3,CASSKLAPPDTQYF,TGTGCCAGCTCAAAGCTAGCCCCCCCAGATACGCAGTATTTT
-,TRBV18,-,TRBJ2-1,CASSPGAGSEQFF,TGTGCCAGCTCACCTGGCGCTGGCAGTGAGCAGTTCTTC
-,TRBV15,-,TRBJ2-5,CATSRGGAGAQYF,TGTGCCACCAGCAGGGGTGGGGCCGGCGCCCAGTACTTC
-,TRBV10-3,-,TRBJ2-5,CAISDSRAGETQYF,TGTGCCATCAGTGATAGCAGGGCGGGAGAGACCCAGTACTTC
-,TRBV7-9,-,TRBJ2-4,CASSLAASGIQYF,TGTGCCAGCAGCTTAGCAGCCAGTGGCATTCAGTACTTC
-,TRBV7-9,-,TRBJ2-2,CASSRTDNTGELFF,TGTGCCAGCAGCCGGACAGATAACACCGGGGAGCTGTTTTTT
-,TRBV5-1,-,TRBJ2-7,CASSLGARDEQYF,TGCGCCAGCAGCCTGGGGGCCAGGGACGAGCAGTACTTC
-,TRBV11-2,-,TRBJ1-1,CASSLDRLVTEAFF,TGTGCCAGCAGCTTAGATCGATTGGTCACTGAAGCTTTCTTT
-,TRBV5-4,-,TRBJ1-1,CASSPGGYTKAFF,TGTGCCAGCAGCCCTGGGGGGTACACTAAAGCTTTCTTT
-,TRBV28,-,TRBJ2-3,CASRKGYTQYF,TGTGCCAGCAGGAAGGGGTATACGCAGTATTTT
-,TRBV5-1,TRBD1,TRBJ2-3,CASSLEGQGADTQYF,TGCGCCAGCAGCTTGGAGGGACAGGGGGCAGATACGCAGTATTTT
-,TRBV5-1,-,TRBJ2-2,CASSGDIDGELFF,TGCGCCAGCAGCGGGGACATTGACGGGGAGCTGTTTTTT
-,TRBV30,-,TRBJ1-1,CAWSGGGFDTEAFF,TGTGCCTGGTCCGGGGGGGGCTTTGACACTGAAGCTTTCTTT
-,TRBV5-5,TRBD1,TRBJ2-2,CASNPGQGNTGELFF,TGTGCCAGCAACCCGGGACAGGGGAACACCGGGGAGCTGTTTTTT
-,TRBV5-6,TRBD2,TRBJ2-3,CASSMDGGDLNTQYF,TGTGCCAGCAGCATGGACGGGGGGGACCTGAATACGCAGTATTTT
-,TRBV6-6,TRBD1,TRBJ1-2,CASSYPTGQATF,TGTGCCAGCAGTTACCCCACTGGACAGGCCACCTTC
-,TRBV18,-,TRBJ2-1,CASSQVGYNEQFF,TGTGCCAGCTCCCAGGTGGGTTACAATGAGCAGTTCTTC
-,TRBV5-5,-,TRBJ1-2,CASSISQGKDTF,TGTGCCAGCAGCATATCACAGGGAAAGGACACCTTC
-,TRBV29-1,-,TRBJ1-4,CSAGGSNEKLFF,TGCAGCGCGGGCGGAAGTAATGAAAAACTGTTTTTT
few,TRBV6-1,TRBD2,TRBJ2-7,CASRTSGSYEQYF,TGTGCCAGCCGGACTAGCGGGAGCTACGAGCAGTACTTC
-,TRBV5-1,TRBD2,TRBJ2-3,CASSSGGTSKTQYF,TGCGCCAGCAGCTCGGGGGGGACTAGCAAAACGCAGTATTTT
-,TRBV2,-,TRBJ1-5,CASNRQVQRPQHF,TGTGCCAGCAATAGACAGGTCCAACGGCCCCAGCATTTT
-,TRBV6-5,-,TRBJ1-1,CASTAGSVGNTEAFF,TGTGCCAGCACAGCAGGGAGCGTGGGGAACACTGAAGCTTTCTTT
-,TRBV6-5,-,TRBJ1-3,CASSPRGTAGNTIYF,TGTGCCAGCAGTCCACGGGGGACGGCTGGAAACACCATATATTTT
once,TRBV5-1,-,TRBJ2-7,CASSSTGNIYEQYF,TGCGCCAGCAGCTCTACAGGGAATATCTACGAGCAGTACTTC
-,TRBV27,-,TRBJ1-3,CASSLGSTSGNTIYF,TGTGCCAGCAGTTTAGGCAGTACCTCTGGAAACACCATATATTTT
-,TRBV19,TRBD1,TRBJ2-7,CASNPGQGSSYEQYF,TGTGCCAGTAATCCGGGACAGGGCAGCTCCTACGAGCAGTACTTC